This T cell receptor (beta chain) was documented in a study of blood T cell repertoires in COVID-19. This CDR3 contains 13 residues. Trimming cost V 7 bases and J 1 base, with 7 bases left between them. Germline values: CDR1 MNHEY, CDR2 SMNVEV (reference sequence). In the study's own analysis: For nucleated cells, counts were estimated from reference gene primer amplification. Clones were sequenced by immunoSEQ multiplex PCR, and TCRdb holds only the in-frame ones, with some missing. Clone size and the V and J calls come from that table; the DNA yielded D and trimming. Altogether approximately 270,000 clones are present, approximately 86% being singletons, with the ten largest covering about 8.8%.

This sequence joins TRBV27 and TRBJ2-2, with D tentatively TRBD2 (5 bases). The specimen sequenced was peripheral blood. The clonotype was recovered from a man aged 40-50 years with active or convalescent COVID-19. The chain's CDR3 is CASIRGNTGELFF. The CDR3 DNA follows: TGTGCCAGCATACGGGGGAACACCGGGGAGCTGTTTTTT.